This passage covers 21 T cell receptor beta chains from one sample sequenced in a study of blood T cell repertoires in COVID-19. This table comes from immunoSEQ multiplex PCR, and its TCRdb copy is limited to in-frame clones, with some not included. The sample contains some 120,000 clones, approximately 68% of which appear only once. Sequenced material: peripheral blood. These receptor sequences come from a woman aged 65 to 85 with acute or convalescent COVID-19.

V gene TRBV24-1 combines with J gene TRBJ2-2, with TRBD1 matching over 7 bases. Trimming at V came to 6 bases and at J to 5 bases, leaving 2 bases not matched to a gene. The length of the CDR3 is 13 residues. In germline, CDR1 is KGHDR, CDR2 SFDVKD. CDR3 sequence reads: CATSSRGTGELFF. The CDR3 DNA follows: TGTGCCACCAGTTCCAGGGGGACCGGGGAGCTGTTTTTT.

This clone was observed many times. The CDR3 region is CASSVGSNYGYTF. The CDR3 region has the DNA TGTGCCAGCAGTGTCGGTTCGAACTATGGCTACACCTTC. The chain joins TRBV2 to TRBJ1-2; D ambiguous. With 4 bases removed from V and 2 bases from J, the gap between germline ends came to 8 bases. From germline, CDR1 is SNHLY and CDR2 FYNNEI. The length of the CDR3 is 13 residues. Based on the CDR3 plus reference TRBV2 and TRBJ1-2, the full variable domain is EPEVTQTPSHQVTQMGQEVILRCVPISNHLYFYWYRQILGQKVEFLVSFYNNEISEKSEIFDDQFSVERPDGSNFTLKIRSTKLEDSAMYFCASSVGSNYGYTFGSGTRLTVV.

The rearrangement uses TRBV7-6 and TRBJ1-2, with D perhaps TRBD1 (6 bases). The V and J ends lost 1 base and 5 bases respectively, with 14 bases between them. Germline CDR1 is SGHVS and CDR2 is FNYEAQ. The CDR3 is 15 residues long. For the CDR3, the DNA is TGTGCCAGCAGCTTAGAGGCGGGGGCAAATTATGGCTACACCTTC. Encoded protein: CASSLEAGANYGYTF.

The rearrangement links TRBV28 to TRBJ1-2; TRBD1 is a possible D gene (6 bases). The CDR3 spans 13 residues. CDR1 and CDR2 from the germline V gene are MDHEN and SYDVKM. V was pared by 7 bases and J by 5 bases, with 14 bases between. CDR3 sequence reads: CASTRGIRYGYTF. CDR3 sequence (DNA): TGTGCCAGCACCAGGGGTATTAGGTATGGCTACACCTTC.

This rearrangement joins TRBV7-9 to TRBJ2-7, with TRBD2 matching over 8 bases. Germline loops: CDR1 SEHNR, CDR2 FQNEAQ (reference sequence). The CDR3 covers 14 residues. Trimming cost V 6 bases and J 3 bases; bases outside gene matches: 7. The CDR3 loop is CASSDSGINYEQYF. CDR3 nucleotides: TGTGCCAGCAGTGATAGCGGGATCAACTACGAGCAGTACTTC.

In this sample, this clone turned up once. The V gene is TRBV28, the J gene TRBJ1-1; 7 positions agree with TRBD1. V shed 6 bases and J 7 bases; nucleotides not matched to a gene: 5. The CDR3 sequence is 12 residues long. Germline V gene data show CDR1 as MDHEN and CDR2 as SYDVKM. The CDR3 here is CASRTGTVEAFF. For the CDR3, the DNA is TGTGCCAGCAGGACCGGGACAGTTGAAGCTTTCTTT.

The chain combines TRBV7-6 with TRBJ2-5, with TRBD2 identical over 8 bases. CDR1 is SGHVS, CDR2 FNYEAQ, per germline. This CDR3 is built from 16 residues. Losses at the gene ends were 5 bases for V and 5 bases for J; bases not matched to a gene: 13. CDR3 residues: CASSPVGLAGGETQYF. The CDR3 DNA follows: TGTGCCAGCAGCCCTGTCGGGCTAGCGGGTGGGGAGACCCAGTACTTC.

The chain joins TRBV30 to TRBJ2-1; TRBD2 matches at 12 bases. Per the germline V gene, CDR1 is GTSNPN and CDR2 is SVGIG (reference sequence). Trimming removed 0 bases from V and 6 bases from J; junction bases left unmatched: 12. The CDR3 spans 18 residues. Here the CDR3 DNA reads TGTGCCTGGAGTGTACCGCTGAAGCTAGCGGGGGGGGGCAATGAGCAGTTCTTC. Translated: CAWSVPLKLAGGGNEQFF. The complete variable domain, with remaining parts taken from reference TRBV30 and TRBJ2-1, reads SQTIHQWPATLVQPVGSPLSLECTVEGTSNPNLYWYRQAAGRGLQLLFYSVGIGQISSEVPQNLSASRPQDRQFILSSKKLLLSDSGFYLCAWSVPLKLAGGGNEQFFGPGTRLTVL.

CDR3 coding DNA: TGTGCCAGCAGTGCGTTGGGACAGGGTCATGAAAAACTGTTTTTT. It is translated as CASSALGQGHEKLFF. The J gene is TRBJ1-4, the V gene TRBV27, with 9 bases fitting TRBD1. V shed 5 bases and J 6 bases; nucleotides not matched to a gene: 7. CDR1 is MNHEY, CDR2 SMNVEV, per germline (reference sequence). CDR3 size: 15 residues.

The genes are TRBV6-2 or TRBV6-3 and TRBJ2-7; 8 positions match TRBD2. The CDR3 consists of 15 residues. With 6 bases clipped from V and 5 bases from J, the junction kept 12 bases outside the gene matches. Looked up from germline, CDR1 is MNHEY and CDR2 is SVGEGT. CDR3 DNA: TGTGCCAGCAGCCCCAGTAGCGGGGTTTCCCACGAGCAGTACTTC. The encoded protein is CASSPSSGVSHEQYF.

The chain is built from TRBV6-2 or TRBV6-3 and TRBJ1-6; the D gene is possibly TRBD1 (5 bases). The CDR3 is 16 residues long. Trimming left V 0 bases short and J 9 bases short, with 15 bases between. Germline assignment: CDR1 MNHEY and CDR2 SVGEGT. The CDR3 bases are TGTGCCAGCAGTTACTCGCGCCAGGGTTATCTTTCACCCCTCCACTTT. It yields the protein CASSYSRQGYLSPLHF.

This sequence joins TRBV7-9 and TRBJ2-5; 7 nucleotides line up with TRBD1. The CDR3 loop spans 14 amino acids. The J segment lost 5 bases and the V segment lost 6 bases, leaving 9 bases of the junction unmatched. Germline CDR1 and CDR2: SEHNR and FQNEAQ (reference sequence). The CDR3 region has the DNA TGTGCCAGCAGGGGACAGCCCAAGGTCGAGACCCAGTACTTC. It encodes CASRGQPKVETQYF.

The chain couples TRBV28 to TRBJ1-1; D is undetermined. Trimming removed 5 bases from V and 7 bases from J, with 23 bases in between. Germline lookup yields CDR1 MDHEN and CDR2 SYDVKM. The CDR3 is 16 residues long. CDR3 region: CASSPISFLRGGEAFF. The CDR3 DNA reads TGTGCCAGCAGTCCCATTTCCTTCTTGCGGGGTGGTGAAGCTTTCTTT. Full variable domain (outside the CDR3, taken from reference TRBV28 and TRBJ1-1): DVKVTQSSRYLVKRTGEKVFLECVQDMDHENMFWYRQDPGLGLRLIYFSYDVKMKEKGDIPEGYSVSREKKERFSLILESASTNQTSMYLCASSPISFLRGGEAFFGQGTRLTVV.

The DNA for the CDR3 is TGTGCCAGCAGCTTTCGGACAGGGGGCTACGAGCAGTACTTC. Protein product: CASSFRTGGYEQYF. V gene TRBV5-7 combines with J gene TRBJ2-7; 10 bases are a match to TRBD1. TRBV5-7 is designated an ORF whose function remains uncertain. The CDR3 is 14 residues long. J lost 3 bases, V lost 2 bases, and 2 bases had no gene match.

This clone was observed once. The rearrangement joins TRBV18 to TRBJ1-3; 8 bases are a match to TRBD1. The CDR3 sequence is 17 residues long. Germline V lookup: CDR1 KGHSH, CDR2 LQKENI. V lost 2 bases to trimming and J lost 0 bases; unmatched junction nucleotides: 6. CDR3 loop: CASSPYTGGHSGNTIYF. The CDR3 bases are TGTGCCAGCTCACCATATACAGGGGGTCACTCTGGAAACACCATATATTTT.

This clone was picked up one time. The rearrangement uses TRBV5-6 and TRBJ1-1, with TRBD1 matching 8 bases. This CDR3 comprises 15 residues. Germline CDR1 is SGHDT and CDR2 is YYEEEE. Unmatched junction bases numbered 8, after V lost 7 bases and J lost 0 bases. The DNA for the CDR3 is TGTGCCAGCGACGATGCAGGGGGCATGAACACTGAAGCTTTCTTT. This codes for CASDDAGGMNTEAFF.

V gene TRBV5-4 combines with J gene TRBJ2-3; 7 bases match TRBD1. Germline-derived CDR1 and CDR2 are SGHNT and YYREEE (reference sequence). Trimming at V came to 1 base and at J to 0 bases, leaving 8 bases not matched to a gene. The CDR3 contains 17 residues. DNA of the CDR3: TGTGCCAGCAGCTTGAACAGGGGATTCTCTAGCACAGATACGCAGTATTTT. This codes for CASSLNRGFSSTDTQYF. The whole variable domain, remainder taken from reference TRBV5-4 and TRBJ2-3, is ETGVTQSPTHLIKTRGQQVTLRCSSQSGHNTVSWYQQALGQGPQFIFQYYREEENGRGNFPPRFSGLQFPNYSSELNVNALELDDSALYLCASSLNRGFSSTDTQYFGPGTRLTVL.

This chain connects TRBV7-9 to TRBJ2-7; TRBD1 matches at 9 bases. Unmatched junction bases numbered 3, after V lost 5 bases and J lost 1 base. The CDR3 spans 14 residues. Per the germline V gene, CDR1 is SEHNR and CDR2 is FQNEAQ (reference sequence). The CDR3 region has the DNA TGTGCCAGCAGCCAAGGGACAGGGTCCTACGAGCAGTACTTC. It is translated as CASSQGTGSYEQYF.

CDR3 in amino acids: CASSLAGPLNTEAFF. The CDR3, as DNA: TGCGCCAGCAGCTTGGCAGGCCCGCTGAACACTGAAGCTTTCTTT. V and J are TRBV5-1 and TRBJ1-1; D uncertain. The CDR3 is 15 amino acids. Germline V CDR1 and CDR2: SGHRS, YFSETQ. V lost 0 bases to trimming and J lost 0 bases, with 9 bases between them. Filled out from reference TRBV5-1 and TRBJ1-1, the complete variable domain reads KAGVTQTPRYLIKTRGQQVTLSCSPISGHRSVSWYQQTPGQGLQFLFEYFSETQRNKGNFPGRFSGRQFSNSRSEMNVSTLELGDSALYLCASSLAGPLNTEAFFGQGTRLTVV.

The chain carries TRBV5-1 and TRBJ2-3, with 10 bases lining up with TRBD2. The ends lost 4 bases at V and 4 bases at J; junction bases unmatched: 9. Germline V lookup: CDR1 SGHRS, CDR2 YFSETQ. The CDR3 loop spans 16 amino acids. The CDR3 region has the DNA TGCGCCAGCAGCCCCAGGAGCGGGGGGGCATCAGATACGCAGTATTTT. Its protein product is CASSPRSGGASDTQYF.

This clone was seen just once. The V call is TRBV19, the J call TRBJ1-1, with D possibly being TRBD1 (6 bases). CDR3 length equals 14 residues. The germline V gene has CDR1 LNHDA and CDR2 SQIVND (reference sequence). V gave up 6 bases and J gave up 4 bases, with 15 bases separating them. The CDR3 bases are TGTGCCAGTAGGGTCTTCAGGGGTGGCACTGAAGCTTTCTTT. This sequence encodes CASRVFRGGTEAFF.